What follows are 9 T cell receptor beta chains derived from one specimen sequenced in a study of OX40 agonist ivuxolimab in advanced cancers. Using immunoSEQ multiplex PCR, the repertoire was profiled, and TCRdb retains in-frame clones only, with some absent. The repertoire holds around 80,000 clones, with more than 75% as singletons. This specimen consisted of CD4+ or CD8+ T cells sorted from blood, obtained in a trial of the OX40 agonist ivuxolimab. The receptor source for this set is an adult with an advanced solid tumor such as melanoma, head and neck, liver or kidney cancer.

Only a few counts were recorded for this clone. This sequence joins TRBV7-3 and TRBJ1-1, with D unresolved. Trimming stripped 4 bases from V and 1 base from J, with 7 bases between. The CDR3 is 13 amino acids. Germline CDR1 reads SGHTA; CDR2 reads FQGTGA. DNA for the CDR3: TGTGCCAGCAGCTCCCGAGGGAACACTGAAGCTTTCTTT. Protein product: CASSSRGNTEAFF.

This rearrangement joins TRBV2 to TRBJ2-6; TRBD1 agrees at 7 bases. Trimming cost V 11 bases and J 0 bases; bases outside gene matches: 13. The CDR3 covers 17 residues. The germline CDR1 and CDR2 sequences are SNHLY and FYNNEI. The chain's CDR3 is CACRGDRVISGANVLTF. The CDR3 DNA follows: TGTGCCTGTAGAGGAGACAGGGTGATCTCTGGGGCCAACGTCCTGACTTTC.

This rearrangement joins TRBV25-1 to TRBJ1-2; no reliable D call. V was trimmed by 4 bases and J by 6 bases, leaving 15 bases between them. CDR3 length: 14 amino acids. CDR1 is MGHDK and CDR2 is SYGVNS in the germline V gene. DNA for the CDR3: TGTGCCAGCAGTGGGACGGTCTTAACTAATGGCTACACCTTC. Encoded protein: CASSGTVLTNGYTF.

The rearrangement links TRBV6-1 to TRBJ2-5; D gene ambiguous. Germline CDR1 and CDR2: MNHNS and SASEGT. Trimming cost V 1 base and J 4 bases, with 4 bases left between them. The CDR3 totals 12 residues. CDR3 nucleotide sequence: TGTGCCAGCAGTGAAGATGGAGAGACCCAGTACTTC. Protein sequence: CASSEDGETQYF.

The CDR3 protein is CASSQERSSYNSPLHF. The DNA of the CDR3 is TGCGCCAGCAGCCAAGAGAGAAGCTCCTATAATTCACCCCTCCACTTT. V and J are TRBV4-3 and TRBJ1-6, with D unresolved. The V gene lost 0 bases and the J gene lost 0 bases, with 6 bases spanning the gap. CDR1 and CDR2 (germline): LGHNA, YSLEER. This CDR3 is built from 16 residues.

The chain combines TRBV28 with TRBJ1-3, with D unclear. From germline, CDR1 is MDHEN and CDR2 SYDVKM. Trimming stripped 3 bases from V and 0 bases from J, with 9 bases between. The CDR3 runs to 15 residues. The DNA for the CDR3 is TGTGCCAGCAGTTTGGCATCTTCCTCTGGAAACACCATATATTTT. Protein product: CASSLASSSGNTIYF.

This clone was observed once. The chain carries TRBV9 and TRBJ1-3; D is unresolved. Per the germline V gene, CDR1 is SGDLS and CDR2 is YYNGEE. This CDR3 contains 12 residues. V was shortened by 4 bases and J by 3 bases, with 5 bases between the two germline ends. The CDR3 spells CASSSIGNTIYF. The DNA of the CDR3 is TGTGCCAGCAGCTCAATTGGAAACACCATATATTTT.

Concerning this clone: A junction end diverges from the germline sequence, so it may reflect a read error. V gene TRBV5-3 combines with J gene TRBJ2-1, with a possible D match to TRBD2 (6 bases). TRBV5-3 is placed among ORFs of uncertain function. The CDR3 spans 13 residues. The CDR3 sequence: CASSLASENEQFF. The CDR3 region has the DNA TGTGCCAGCAGCTTGGCTAGCGAGAATGAGCAGTTCTTC.

This chain's CDR3 is CASSPADREETQYF. The CDR3 nucleotides are TGTGCCAGCTCACCCGCGGACAGGGAAGAGACCCAGTACTTC. The V gene is TRBV18, the J gene TRBJ2-5, with 8 positions matching TRBD1. There are 14 residues in the CDR3. Trimming removed 3 bases from V and 3 bases from J; junction bases left unmatched: 3. From germline, CDR1 is KGHSH and CDR2 LQKENI.